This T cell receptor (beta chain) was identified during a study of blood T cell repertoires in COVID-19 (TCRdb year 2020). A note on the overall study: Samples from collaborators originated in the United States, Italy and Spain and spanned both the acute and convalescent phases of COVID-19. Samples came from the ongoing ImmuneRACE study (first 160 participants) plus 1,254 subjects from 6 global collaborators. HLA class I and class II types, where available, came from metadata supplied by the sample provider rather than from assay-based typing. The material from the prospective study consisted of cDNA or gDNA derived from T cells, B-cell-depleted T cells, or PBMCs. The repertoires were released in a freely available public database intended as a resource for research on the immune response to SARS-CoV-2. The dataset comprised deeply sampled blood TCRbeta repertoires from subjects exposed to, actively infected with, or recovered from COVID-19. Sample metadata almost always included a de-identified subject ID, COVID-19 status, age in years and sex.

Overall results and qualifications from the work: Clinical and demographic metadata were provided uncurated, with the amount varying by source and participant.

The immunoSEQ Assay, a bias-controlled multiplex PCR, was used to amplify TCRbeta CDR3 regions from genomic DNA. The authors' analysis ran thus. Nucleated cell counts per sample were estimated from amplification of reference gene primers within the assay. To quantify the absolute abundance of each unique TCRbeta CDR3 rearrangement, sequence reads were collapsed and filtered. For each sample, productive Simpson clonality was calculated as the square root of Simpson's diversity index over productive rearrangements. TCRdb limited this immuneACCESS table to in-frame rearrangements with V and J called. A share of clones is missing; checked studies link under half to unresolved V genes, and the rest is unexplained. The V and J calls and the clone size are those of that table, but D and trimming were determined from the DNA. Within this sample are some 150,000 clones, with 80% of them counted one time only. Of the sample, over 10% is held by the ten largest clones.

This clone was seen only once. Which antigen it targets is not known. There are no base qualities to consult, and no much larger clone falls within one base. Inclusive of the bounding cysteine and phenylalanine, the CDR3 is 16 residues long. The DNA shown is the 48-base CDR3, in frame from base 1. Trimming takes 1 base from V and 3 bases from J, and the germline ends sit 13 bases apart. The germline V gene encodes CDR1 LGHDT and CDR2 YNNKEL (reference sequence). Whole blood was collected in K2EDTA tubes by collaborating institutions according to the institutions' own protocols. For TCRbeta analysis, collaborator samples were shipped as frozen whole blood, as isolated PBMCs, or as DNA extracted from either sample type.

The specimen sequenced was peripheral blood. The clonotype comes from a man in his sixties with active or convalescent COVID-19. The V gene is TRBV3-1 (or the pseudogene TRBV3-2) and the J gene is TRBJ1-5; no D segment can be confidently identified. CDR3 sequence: CASSQGAAGINQPQHF. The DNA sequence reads TGTGCCAGCAGCCAAGGGGCAGCAGGAATCAATCAGCCCCAGCATTTT.